This T cell receptor (beta chain) was identified in a study of blood T cell repertoires in COVID-19. Measured with immunoSEQ multiplex PCR; TCRdb has only the in-frame clones, and not every one. The sample lists around 150,000 clones; 65% to 85% were seen once. The source material was peripheral blood. This clonotype originated in a man aged 25-40 years with COVID-19, enrolled during active disease.

The CDR3 DNA reads as TGTGCCACCAGCGGGGGGGGCGCAATGTCTGGGGCCAACGTCCTGACTTTC. Amino acids: CATSGGGAMSGANVLTF. The V and J genes are TRBV15 and TRBJ2-6, with D possibly TRBD2 on 7 matching bases. Germline-derived CDR1 and CDR2 are LNHNV and YYDKDF (reference sequence). Trimming removed 5 bases from V and 1 base from J, with 15 bases in between. The CDR3 sequence is 17 residues long. The full variable domain, completed using reference TRBV15 and TRBJ2-6, is DAMVIQNPRYQVTQFGKPVTLSCSQTLNHNVMYWYQQKSSQAPKLLFHYYDKDFNNEADTPDNFQSRRPNTSFCFLDIRSPGLGDTAMYLCATSGGGAMSGANVLTFGAGSRLTVL.